The rows below give T cell receptor beta chains drawn from one sample of a study of shared clonotypes between healthy human individuals. The assay was immunoSEQ multiplex PCR, and TCRdb's table has in-frame clones only and misses some. The sample shows 300,000 to 400,000 clones, 74% of them seen only once. The material sequenced was memory CD4+ T cells sorted from blood. The receptors here all came from a man aged 30 to 39 in good health. Both conserved end residues are part of each CDR3. D genes are given only for firm matches. Clone size is stated in some rows and not others, as once, few, many or a class when expanded.

clone size | J gene | CDR3 length | V gene | D gene | CDR3 DNA | CDR3 protein
few | TRBJ2-1 | 14 | TRBV27 | TRBD1 | TGTGCCAGCAGTTTCGGACAGGCAATCAATGAGCAGTTCTTC | CASSFGQAINEQFF
. | TRBJ2-2 | 13 | TRBV11-2 | . | TGTGCCAGCAGCTTACCCCACACCGGGGAGCTGTTTTTT | CASSLPHTGELFF
. | TRBJ2-6 | 19 | TRBV21-1 | . | TGTGCCAGCAGCAAAGCTTTGGCGGGAGGAAGCTCTGGGGCCAACGTCCTGACTTTC | CASSKALAGGSSGANVLTF
. | TRBJ2-7 | 16 | TRBV19 | TRBD1 | TGTGCCAGTAGTCTCGGGGCAAGGACAGGACACTCCGAGCAGTACTTC | CASSLGARTGHSEQYF
many | TRBJ1-4 | 16 | TRBV6-1 | TRBD1 | TGTGCCAGCAGTGAAATGATTGGGACAGTAAATGAAAAACTGTTTTTT | CASSEMIGTVNEKLFF
many | TRBJ1-4 | 15 | TRBV25-1 | . | TGTGCCAGCAGTGAATACGGGGCAGATAATGAAAAACTGTTTTTT | CASSEYGADNEKLFF
. | TRBJ1-2 | 11 | TRBV20-1 | . | TGCAGTGCTAGATCAGGGGTTGGCTACACCTTC | CSARSGVGYTF
. | TRBJ2-2 | 16 | TRBV30 | . | TGTGCCTGGAGGGTACGGACGGCAGTGAACACCGGGGAGCTGTTTTTT | CAWRVRTAVNTGELFF
. | TRBJ2-5 | 20 | TRBV28 | TRBD2 | TGTGCCACCTCCGACTCAACCGGGACTAGCGGGAGGGCTTACCGAGAGACCCAGTACTTC | CATSDSTGTSGRAYRETQYF
. | TRBJ2-5 | 12 | TRBV7-6 | . | TGTGCCAGCAGCCCTTCGGGGGAGACCCAGTACTTC | CASSPSGETQYF
. | TRBJ2-1 | 13 | TRBV30 | . | TGTGCCTGGAGTGAGACTGGGGTCAATGAGCAGTTCTTC | CAWSETGVNEQFF
. | TRBJ2-7 | 13 | TRBV5-1 | TRBD2 | TGCGCCAGCAGCTTTCTAGCGGGAGACGAGCAGTACTTC | CASSFLAGDEQYF
. | TRBJ1-3 | 16 | TRBV7-8 | . | TGTGCCAGCAGCTTAAGGACGAAGGCGGCTGGAAACACCATATATTTT | CASSLRTKAAGNTIYF
few | TRBJ2-3 | 16 | TRBV5-1 | . | TGCGCCAGCAGCTTGCGAGCCCATGGAACAGGAGATACGCAGTATTTT | CASSLRAHGTGDTQYF
few | TRBJ2-3 | 14 | TRBV6-1 | . | TGTGCCAGCAGTGCCCGCCTAGGGACAGATACGCAGTATTTT | CASSARLGTDTQYF
. | TRBJ1-1 | 11 | TRBV30 | . | TGTGCCTGGGCCGGGACCACTGAAGCTTTCTTT | CAWAGTTEAFF
. | TRBJ2-2 | 20 | TRBV5-8 | TRBD1 | TGTGCCAGCAACCTAGGACAGGCCTACCCCCTTATAACGAACACCGGGGAGCTGTTTTTT | CASNLGQAYPLITNTGELFF
. | TRBJ2-6 | 17 | TRBV5-5 | . | TGTGCCAGCAGCTTGTCGCTGGGAGTTACAGGGGCCAACGTCCTGACTTTC | CASSLSLGVTGANVLTF
once | TRBJ1-5 | 15 | TRBV6-1 | . | TGTGCCAGCAGTGAAGCGGGTGGAGCGTATCAGCCCCAGCATTTT | CASSEAGGAYQPQHF
. | TRBJ1-5 | 16 | TRBV4-2 | TRBD1 | TGTGCCAGCAGCCAAGGGGACAGGGAAGGCAATCAGCCCCAGCATTTT | CASSQGDREGNQPQHF